This record covers a single TCR beta chain. The data were taken from a study of blood T cell repertoires in COVID-19. Study-level information: Acute and convalescent COVID-19 samples came from the United States, Italy and Spain. PBMCs, B-cell-depleted T cells, or T cells were the source of the cDNA or gDNA that made up the material.

Authors' processing steps: Using reference gene primer amplification, nucleated cell counts were estimated. Sequencing was performed with immunoSEQ multiplex PCR; in TCRdb, only in-frame clones are kept and a portion is missing. V and J calls plus clone size are reproduced from that table; the DNA served to infer D and trimming. This sample has 130,000 to 150,000 clones, with 80% to 90% found just once. This TCR was recovered from a human donor with acute or convalescent COVID-19. The donor label of this sample is uncertain. Sequencing was done on a sample of peripheral blood.

CDR3 sequence reads: CASTPDRVGQPQHF. The CDR3 DNA sequence: TGTGCCAGCACCCCGGACAGGGTCGGCCAGCCCCAGCATTTT. V usage is TRBV6-6 and J usage is TRBJ1-5, with 8 bases matching TRBD1. Losses at the gene ends were 7 bases for V and 7 bases for J; bases not matched to a gene: 9. CDR1 and CDR2 (germline): MNHNY, SVGAGI (reference sequence). The CDR3 is 14 amino acids.